These 20 T cell receptor beta chains originate from one sample sequenced in a study of blood T cell repertoires in COVID-19. TCRdb keeps only in-frame clones here, not all; method: immunoSEQ multiplex PCR. The table shows approximately 350,000 clones, with 83% occurring only once. Sequences were obtained from peripheral blood. These receptors originate from a man aged 30-40 years with active or convalescent COVID-19.

With respect to this clone: The same CDR3 can be traced to other DNA sequences in this sample. CDR3 protein: CASSRTGGNEKLFF. Written as DNA, the CDR3 is TGCGCCAGCAGCCGGACAGGGGGGAATGAAAAACTGTTTTTT. This chain connects TRBV4-1 to TRBJ1-4; TRBD1 aligns across 10 bases. J was trimmed by 5 bases and V by 4 bases; bases with no gene match: 1. Germline V gene lookup returns CDR1 MGHRA and CDR2 YSYEKL. This CDR3 contains 14 residues.

CDR3 nucleotides: TGTGCCAGCAGCCCCAGACTAGCGGGCATCTCCACCGGGGAGCTGTTTTTT. It codes for CASSPRLAGISTGELFF. The J gene is TRBJ2-2, the V gene TRBV7-6; TRBD2 matches 10 bases. Germline lookup yields CDR1 SGHVS and CDR2 FNYEAQ. Trimming took 5 bases from V and 4 from J; bases not matched to a gene: 10. The CDR3 totals 17 residues.

The CDR3 sequence: CASSVALTGELFF. As DNA, the CDR3 is TGTGCCAGCAGCGTAGCACTTACCGGGGAGCTGTTTTTT. This rearrangement joins TRBV9 to TRBJ2-2, with D unclear. Germline V gene lookup returns CDR1 SGDLS and CDR2 YYNGEE. The V gene lost 0 bases and the J gene lost 5 bases, with 5 bases spanning the gap. This CDR3 spans 13 amino acids.

The chain combines TRBV10-2 with TRBJ1-5; weak D call: TRBD1 (6 bases). Trimming took 4 bases from V and 7 from J, leaving 11 bases between them. The CDR3 runs 13 residues. Germline V gene data show CDR1 as WSHSY and CDR2 as SAAADI. The CDR3 spells CASSAGVSQPQHF. CDR3 DNA: TGCGCCAGCAGTGCAGGGGTTTCGCAGCCCCAGCATTTT.

This rearrangement joins TRBV6-4 to TRBJ2-7; 11 nucleotides line up with TRBD2. This CDR3 contains 15 residues. J was trimmed by 2 bases and V by 6 bases; bases with no gene match: 6. Germline CDR1 and CDR2: MRHNA and SNTAGT. CDR3 DNA sequence: TGTGCCAGCAGCCGGACTAGCGGGTTCCCCTACGAGCAGTACTTC. It codes for CASSRTSGFPYEQYF.

This chain links TRBV4-2 with TRBJ2-2; 9 nucleotides match TRBD2. V trimming: 4 bases; J trimming: 3 bases; junction bases outside the gene matches: 3. The CDR3 loop spans 15 amino acids. Germline V gene sequence: CDR1 LGHNA, CDR2 YNFKEQ. CDR3 amino acids: CASSPSGTYTGELFF. CDR3 coding DNA: TGTGCCAGCAGCCCTAGCGGGACTTACACCGGGGAGCTGTTTTTT.

This chain joins TRBV30 and TRBJ1-1; D is unresolved. Germline V gene data show CDR1 as GTSNPN and CDR2 as SVGIG (reference sequence). This CDR3 has 14 amino acids. V lost 5 bases and J lost 3, with 16 bases in between. CDR3 DNA sequence: TGTGCCTGGGTTGCCTGGCACGGAGACACTGAAGCTTTCTTT. Translated, it gives CAWVAWHGDTEAFF.

The chain couples TRBV6-2 or TRBV6-3 to TRBJ1-5, with 7 bases matching TRBD1. In germline, CDR1 is MNHEY, CDR2 SVGEGT. The CDR3 is made up of 14 amino acids. After removal of 4 bases from V and 3 bases from J, the junction contained 3 bases not matched to a gene. The CDR3 loop reads CASSSDRINQPQHF. CDR3 nucleotide sequence: TGTGCCAGCAGTTCGGACAGGATCAATCAGCCCCAGCATTTT.

The chain joins TRBV30 to TRBJ2-1; 12 bases align to TRBD2. V lost 2 bases and J lost 9; bases outside the gene matches: 8. The CDR3 has 15 amino acids. Germline V lookup: CDR1 GTSNPN, CDR2 SVGIG (reference sequence). CDR3 DNA: TGTGCCTGGAGTCCTGGACTAGCGGGATCTGTTGAGCAGTTCTTC. This sequence encodes CAWSPGLAGSVEQFF. The full variable domain, with the rest looked up from reference TRBV30 and TRBJ2-1, is SQTIHQWPATLVQPVGSPLSLECTVEGTSNPNLYWYRQAAGRGLQLLFYSVGIGQISSEVPQNLSASRPQDRQFILSSKKLLLSDSGFYLCAWSPGLAGSVEQFFGPGTRLTVL.

The V call is TRBV15, the J call TRBJ2-4, with TRBD2 matching over 11 bases. V was pared by 3 bases and J by 1 base, with 8 bases of the junction left unmatched. Per germline, CDR1 LNHNV and CDR2 YYDKDF (reference sequence). This CDR3 is built from 18 residues. CDR3 coding DNA: TGTGCCACCAGCAGCTTTAGCGGGGGGGCCGGGGCCAAAAACATTCAGTACTTC. This codes for CATSSFSGGAGAKNIQYF.

CDR3 protein: CASSFLDRDSYGYTF. In DNA, the CDR3 is TGTGCCAGTAGTTTCTTGGACAGGGACTCGTATGGCTACACCTTC. The chain has TRBV19 and TRBJ1-2; 8 nucleotides agree with TRBD1. The V and J ends lost 5 bases and 5 bases, in that order; junction bases with no gene match: 10. CDR1 and CDR2 (germline): LNHDA, SQIVND (reference sequence). CDR3 length: 15 residues. The full variable domain, its missing parts supplied by reference TRBV19 and TRBJ1-2, is DGGITQSPKYLFRKEGQNVTLSCEQNLNHDAMYWYRQDPGQGLRLIYYSQIVNDFQKGDIAEGYSVSREKKESFPLTVTSAQKNPTAFYLCASSFLDRDSYGYTFGSGTRLTVV.

V gene TRBV12-3 or TRBV12-4 combines with J gene TRBJ2-2; D ambiguous. The CDR3 has 13 residues. The V end was cut by 5 bases, the J end by 5 bases, with 9 bases between. CDR3: CASSLIATGELFF. In DNA, the CDR3 is TGTGCCAGCAGTCTGATAGCTACCGGGGAGCTGTTTTTT.

The chain recombines TRBV19 with TRBJ2-3; weak D call: TRBD1 (6 bases). Trimming removed 8 bases at V and 7 bases at J, with 22 bases between. The V gene's germline CDR1 is LNHDA and CDR2 SQIVND (reference sequence). The CDR3 totals 15 residues. The CDR3 region is CASCPTGNPPNTQYF. The CDR3 coding sequence is TGTGCCAGTTGTCCTACAGGGAACCCTCCTAATACGCAGTATTTT.

In regard to this clone: The sample has other DNA sequences that encode this CDR3 too. The genes are TRBV9 and TRBJ2-3, with 11 nucleotides matching TRBD2. Germline assignment: CDR1 SGDLS and CDR2 YYNGEE. The V segment lost 0 bases and the J segment 6 bases; nucleotides outside the gene matches: 3. This CDR3 has 15 amino acids. The CDR3 loop reads CASSVATSGTDTQYF. The CDR3 DNA reads as TGTGCCAGCAGCGTAGCGACTAGCGGGACGGATACGCAGTATTTT.

V usage is TRBV9 and J usage is TRBJ2-5, with 9 bases fitting TRBD2. The V gene's germline CDR1 is SGDLS and CDR2 YYNGEE. This CDR3 is 15 amino acids long. Trimming took 0 bases from V and 4 from J; bases not matched to a gene: 4. As DNA, the CDR3 is TGTGCCAGCAGCGTAGGCGGGGGGGCCGCAGAGACCCAGTACTTC. Translation: CASSVGGGAAETQYF.

The gene calls are TRBV16 and TRBJ1-4; D remains unclear. Germline CDR1 reads KGHSY; CDR2 reads FQNENV. Trimming took 0 bases from V and 8 from J, leaving 10 bases between them. The CDR3 totals 14 residues. CDR3 amino acids: CASSQSLTSEKLFF. The CDR3 DNA reads as TGTGCCAGCAGCCAATCGTTAACATCCGAAAAACTGTTTTTT.

The chain has TRBV21-1 and TRBJ2-3; TRBD2 is taken as the D call from the table, unchecked against the DNA. TRBV21-1 constitutes a pseudogene. CDR3 size: 15 residues. CDR3 sequence: CASSKGEGTTDTQYF. DNA for the CDR3: TGTGCCAGCAGCAAAGGGGAGGGGACCACAGATACGCAGTATTTT.

The rearrangement uses TRBV5-4 and TRBJ1-2; weak D call: TRBD1 (5 bases). Trimming stripped 0 bases from V and 2 bases from J, with 14 bases between. CDR1 is SGHNT and CDR2 is YYREEE in the germline V gene (reference sequence). The length of the CDR3 is 16 residues. CDR3 nucleotides: TGTGCCAGCAGCTTGGGGCCCGGGGGGAGGAACTATGGCTACACCTTC. Amino acid sequence: CASSLGPGGRNYGYTF.

This CDR3 is CASSLSPGTEAFF. DNA of the CDR3: TGTGCCAGCAGTTTATCCCCAGGGACTGAAGCTTTCTTT. The gene calls are TRBV27 and TRBJ1-1, with a tentative D call TRBD1 (5 bases). The germline CDR1 and CDR2 sequences are MNHEY and SMNVEV (reference sequence). The V and J ends lost 0 bases and 5 bases respectively, with 7 bases between them. The CDR3 spans 13 residues.

The V and J genes are TRBV4-3 and TRBJ2-1; weak D call: TRBD2 (5 bases). Germline V gene data show CDR1 as LGHNA and CDR2 as YSLEER. V was cut by 2 bases and J by 4 bases, with 18 bases left in between. The CDR3 totals 17 residues. CDR3 amino acids: CASSQLRTLRVYNEQFF. Here the CDR3 DNA reads TGCGCCAGCAGCCAACTTCGGACTCTTCGGGTTTACAATGAGCAGTTCTTC.